This entry lists 24 T cell receptor beta chains sequenced from one sample in a study of Ad26.COV2.S vaccination and SARS-CoV-2 variants. TCRdb's table, derived via immunoSEQ multiplex PCR, lists solely in-frame clones and lacks some. Of 85,000 to 120,000 clones in the sample, around three quarters were seen once. Source: peripheral blood, taken after recovery from COVID-19. The receptors were gathered from a human donor who had recovered from COVID-19.

The rearrangement links TRBV2 to TRBJ2-1; D call uncertain. This CDR3 comprises 13 residues. V lost 6 bases and J lost 0, with 6 bases in between. The germline gives CDR1 SNHLY, CDR2 FYNNEI. The CDR3 reads CASRDSSYNEQFF. The CDR3 bases are TGTGCCAGCAGGGATAGCTCCTACAATGAGCAGTTCTTC.

The rearrangement uses TRBV30 and TRBJ2-7; a possible D gene is TRBD2 (5 bases). Trimming pared 3 bases from V and 0 bases from J, leaving 12 bases between. The V gene's germline CDR1 is GTSNPN and CDR2 SVGIG (reference sequence). The CDR3 totals 14 residues. In DNA form, the CDR3 reads TGTGCCTGGAGCGACGGACTGCCCTCCTACGAGCAGTACTTC. Its protein product is CAWSDGLPSYEQYF.

The rearrangement links TRBV5-1 to TRBJ2-3; D is uncertain. The CDR3 spans 15 residues. Per the germline V gene, CDR1 is SGHRS and CDR2 is YFSETQ. Trimming removed 2 bases at V and 0 bases at J, with 10 bases between. The CDR3 here is CASSLTTSSTDTQYF. The DNA of the CDR3 is TGCGCCAGCAGCTTAACGACCAGTAGCACAGATACGCAGTATTTT. Combining the CDR3 with reference TRBV5-1 and TRBJ2-3 gives the whole variable domain KAGVTQTPRYLIKTRGQQVTLSCSPISGHRSVSWYQQTPGQGLQFLFEYFSETQRNKGNFPGRFSGRQFSNSRSEMNVSTLELGDSALYLCASSLTTSSTDTQYFGPGTRLTVL.

The chain couples TRBV11-1 to TRBJ2-5; 9 bases line up with TRBD1. Losses at the gene ends were 4 bases for V and 2 bases for J; bases not matched to a gene: 5. The CDR3 covers 15 residues. CDR1 and CDR2 from the germline V gene are SGHAT and FQDESV (reference sequence). CDR3 in DNA: TGTGCCAGCAGCTCGACAGGGGGTGGACAAGAGACCCAGTACTTC. It encodes CASSSTGGGQETQYF.

The gene calls are TRBV4-2 and TRBJ1-2, with D possibly TRBD1 on 5 matching bases. CDR1 is LGHNA, CDR2 YNFKEQ, per germline. V gave up 0 bases and J gave up 4 bases, with 9 bases separating them. CDR3 length: 14 amino acids. The CDR3 protein is CASSQEGRGYGYTF. The CDR3 DNA sequence: TGTGCCAGCAGCCAAGAAGGGAGGGGCTATGGCTACACCTTC.

The chain employs TRBV6-6 and TRBJ1-5, with TRBD1 matching over 10 bases. The CDR3 covers 16 residues. Germline assignment: CDR1 MNHNY and CDR2 SVGAGI (reference sequence). J gave up 6 bases and V 5 bases, and 10 bases lay outside the gene matches. The CDR3 loop reads CASSTPGTGDGQPQHF. The CDR3 DNA follows: TGTGCCAGCAGTACTCCCGGGACAGGGGATGGTCAGCCCCAGCATTTT.

The V and J genes are TRBV4-1 and TRBJ1-1; D uncertain. With 2 bases removed from V and 1 base from J, the gap between germline ends came to 11 bases. Looked up from germline, CDR1 is MGHRA and CDR2 is YSYEKL. The CDR3 loop spans 15 amino acids. The CDR3: CASSQPQGRNTEAFF. The CDR3 nucleotides read TGCGCCAGCAGCCAACCACAAGGGAGGAACACTGAAGCTTTCTTT.

The rearrangement joins TRBV18 to TRBJ1-3, with TRBD1 matching 10 bases. Germline V gives CDR1 KGHSH, CDR2 LQKENI. With V trimmed by 6 bases and J by 2 bases, 4 bases remained unmatched. CDR3 length: 15 residues. The CDR3 region has the DNA TGTGCCAGCTCCCTGGGACAGGGGACTGGAAACACCATATATTTT. As protein: CASSLGQGTGNTIYF.

CDR3 sequence (DNA): TGTGCCAGTAGTATTAGCTGGACCCCTCCCGGCAATGAGCAGTTCTTC. Amino acid sequence: CASSISWTPPGNEQFF. This chain uses TRBV19 with TRBJ2-1, with no clear D. Germline CDR1 LNHDA, CDR2 SQIVND (reference sequence). Trimming stripped 3 bases from V and 6 bases from J, with 18 bases between. The CDR3 has 16 amino acids. Supplemented by reference TRBV19 and TRBJ2-1, the full variable domain reads DGGITQSPKYLFRKEGQNVTLSCEQNLNHDAMYWYRQDPGQGLRLIYYSQIVNDFQKGDIAEGYSVSREKKESFPLTVTSAQKNPTAFYLCASSISWTPPGNEQFFGPGTRLTVL.

The chain couples TRBV10-1 to TRBJ2-1; 12 bases are shared with TRBD2. Germline CDR1 is WNHNN and CDR2 is SYGVQD (reference sequence). The CDR3 runs to 17 residues. Trimming took 6 bases from V and 9 from J; bases not matched to a gene: 15. The CDR3 loop reads CASSGSSGGGLRFEQFF. DNA of the CDR3: TGCGCCAGCAGCGGATCTAGCGGGGGGGGCCTTAGGTTTGAGCAGTTCTTC.

This clone was observed a single time. The chain uses TRBV7-9 and TRBJ1-1; D unclear. CDR1 and CDR2 from the germline V gene are SEHNR and FQNEAQ (reference sequence). V was clipped by 1 base and J by 5 bases, with 8 bases between them. This CDR3 comprises 13 residues. The CDR3 reads CASSLDGETEAFF. The CDR3 nucleotides read TGTGCCAGCAGCTTAGACGGAGAAACTGAAGCTTTCTTT. The full variable domain, with the rest looked up from reference TRBV7-9 and TRBJ1-1, is DTGVSQNPRHKITKRGQNVTFRCDPISEHNRLYWYRQTLGQGPEFLTYFQNEAQLEKSRLLSDRFSAERPKGSFSTLEIQRTEQGDSAMYLCASSLDGETEAFFGQGTRLTVV.

The chain recombines TRBV6-1 with TRBJ2-7, with TRBD2 matching 12 bases. The V gene's germline CDR1 is MNHNS and CDR2 SASEGT. The CDR3 covers 18 residues. V shed 3 bases, J shed 0 bases, and the junction held 9 bases outside the gene matches. The CDR3, as DNA: TGTGCCAGCAGTGAGGGGTCGACTAGCGGGGGAAACTCCTACGAGCAGTACTTC. It encodes CASSEGSTSGGNSYEQYF.

The V and J genes are TRBV11-2 and TRBJ2-7, with a possible D match to TRBD1 (5 bases). The CDR3 consists of 13 residues. V dropped 5 bases and J dropped 5 bases, with 13 bases sitting between them. The germline V gene has CDR1 SGHAT and CDR2 FQNNGV. CDR3 in DNA: TGTGCCAGCAGCCAGGCCACAGGTAACGAGCAGTACTTC. Translation gives CASSQATGNEQYF.

This clone occurred a few times. The genes are TRBV30 and TRBJ2-5; D is undetermined. The CDR3 is 11 amino acids. Germline values: CDR1 GTSNPN, CDR2 SVGIG (reference sequence). Trimming removed 4 bases at V and 5 bases at J, with 8 bases between. CDR3 residues: CAWIRTETQYF. The CDR3 DNA follows: TGTGCCTGGATCCGTACGGAGACCCAGTACTTC.

The chain combines TRBV5-1 with TRBJ1-5; D uncertain. V lost 3 bases and J 2 bases, leaving 6 bases between the germline ends. The CDR3 runs to 13 residues. CDR1 is SGHRS and CDR2 is YFSETQ in the germline V gene. The CDR3 DNA sequence: TGCGCCAGCAGCTCGAGTGGCAATCAGCCCCAGCATTTT. Its protein is CASSSSGNQPQHF.

The chain uses TRBV5-6 and TRBJ1-1; D is uncertain. This CDR3 is 14 amino acids long. CDR1 and CDR2 from the germline V gene are SGHDT and YYEEEE. The germline V and J ends were trimmed by 4 bases and 0 bases, with 10 bases remaining between them. CDR3 loop: CASSQGVLNTEAFF. The CDR3, as DNA: TGTGCCAGCAGCCAAGGAGTCCTGAACACTGAAGCTTTCTTT.

The chain uses TRBV5-4 and TRBJ2-7; 8 nucleotides agree with TRBD1. V lost 4 bases, J lost 3 bases, and 9 bases stayed unmatched. The germline V gene encodes CDR1 SGHNT and CDR2 YYREEE (reference sequence). The CDR3 contains 15 residues. The CDR3, as DNA: TGTGCCAGCAGCCCGGGACAGGCAAAAATCTACGAGCAGTACTTC. This encodes CASSPGQAKIYEQYF.

DNA of the CDR3: TGTGCCAGCTCCGTGGACAGGGACCCCTCCGAGCAGTACTTC. This codes for CASSVDRDPSEQYF. V is TRBV18 and J is TRBJ2-7, with 8 bases matching TRBD1. CDR1 is KGHSH, CDR2 LQKENI, per germline. CDR3 length: 14 amino acids. J lost 6 bases, V lost 6 bases, and 10 bases had no gene match.

V usage is TRBV7-3 and J usage is TRBJ2-5; no reliable D call. CDR3 size: 13 residues. Per the germline V gene, CDR1 is SGHTA and CDR2 is FQGTGA. The ends were cut back, 5 bases at V and 5 bases at J, with 12 bases in the middle. This CDR3 reads CASSPVLGETQYF. The CDR3 DNA sequence: TGTGCCAGCAGCCCCGTGTTGGGGGAGACCCAGTACTTC.

A note on this clone: The junction shows a germline mismatch at one end, possibly a read error. The CDR3 bases are TGTGCAAGTAGTATAGAGGGGGGACTGGAGCAGTACTTC. Protein: CASSIEGGLEQYF. The V and J genes are TRBV19 and TRBJ2-7, with D perhaps given as TRBD1 or TRBD2 (6 bases each). The CDR3 is made up of 13 amino acids. The germline V gene encodes CDR1 LNHDA and CDR2 SQIVND (reference sequence).

The chain combines TRBV7-2 with TRBJ2-1; TRBD2 agrees at 12 bases. This CDR3 is built from 15 residues. The V gene end was trimmed by 2 bases and the J gene end by 7 bases; junction bases not matched to a gene: 3. The germline V gene encodes CDR1 SGHTA and CDR2 FQGNSA. For the CDR3, the DNA is TGTGCCAGCAGCTTATCTAGCGGGGGGGTAAATGAGCAGTTCTTC. This codes for CASSLSSGGVNEQFF.

The CDR3 DNA sequence: TGTGCCAGCAGTTTCAGGACTAGCGGGGGCCAAGAGACCCAGTACTTC. This sequence encodes CASSFRTSGGQETQYF. The rearrangement joins TRBV6-2 or TRBV6-3 to TRBJ2-5; 13 positions agree with TRBD2. The germline gives CDR1 MNHEY, CDR2 SVGEGT. The CDR3 contains 16 residues. Unmatched junction bases numbered 3, after V lost 4 bases and J lost 1 base.

This clone was observed once. The V call is TRBV28, the J call TRBJ1-1; D possibly corresponds to TRBD1 (5 bases). With 4 bases removed from V and 12 bases from J, the gap between germline ends came to 18 bases. CDR1 and CDR2 from the germline V gene are MDHEN and SYDVKM. The CDR3 covers 13 residues. The CDR3 here is CASSSPDKAGTFF. In DNA form, the CDR3 reads TGTGCCAGCAGTTCCCCGGACAAGGCCGGGACTTTCTTT.

V usage is TRBV6-5 and J usage is TRBJ2-5, with 7 bases matching TRBD2. Trimming cost V 7 bases and J 1 base; bases outside gene matches: 9. Germline loops: CDR1 MNHEY, CDR2 SVGAGI. The CDR3 spans 15 residues. CDR3 region: CASKEPSGGQETQYF. As DNA, the CDR3 is TGTGCCAGCAAGGAGCCCTCGGGGGGCCAAGAGACCCAGTACTTC.